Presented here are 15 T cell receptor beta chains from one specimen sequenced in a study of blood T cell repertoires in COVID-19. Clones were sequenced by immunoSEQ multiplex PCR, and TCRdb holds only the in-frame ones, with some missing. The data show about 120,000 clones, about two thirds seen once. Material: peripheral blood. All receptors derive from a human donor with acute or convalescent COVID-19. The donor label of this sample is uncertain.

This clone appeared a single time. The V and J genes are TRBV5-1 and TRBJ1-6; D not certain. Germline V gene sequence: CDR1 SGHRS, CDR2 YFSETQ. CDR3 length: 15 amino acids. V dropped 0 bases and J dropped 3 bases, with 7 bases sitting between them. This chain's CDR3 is CASSLDAGYNSPLHF. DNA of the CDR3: TGCGCCAGCAGCTTGGACGCAGGCTATAATTCACCCCTCCACTTT.

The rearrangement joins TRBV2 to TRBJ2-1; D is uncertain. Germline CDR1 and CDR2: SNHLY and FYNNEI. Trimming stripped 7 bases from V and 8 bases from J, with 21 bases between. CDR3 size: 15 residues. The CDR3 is CASIPLGGGRDEQFF. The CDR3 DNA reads TGTGCCAGCATCCCGCTGGGTGGCGGTCGGGATGAGCAGTTCTTC.

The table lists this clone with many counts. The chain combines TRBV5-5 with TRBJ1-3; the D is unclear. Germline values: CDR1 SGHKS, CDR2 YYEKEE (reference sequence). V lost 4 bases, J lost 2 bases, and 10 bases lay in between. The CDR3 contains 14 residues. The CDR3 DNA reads TGTGCCAGCAGCCCGACGGGTGCTGGAAACACCATATATTTT. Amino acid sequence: CASSPTGAGNTIYF.

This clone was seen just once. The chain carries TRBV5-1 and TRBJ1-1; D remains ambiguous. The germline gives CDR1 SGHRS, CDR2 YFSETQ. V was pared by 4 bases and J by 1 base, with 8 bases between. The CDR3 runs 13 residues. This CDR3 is CASSQDTNTEAFF. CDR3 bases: TGCGCCAGCAGCCAAGACACGAACACTGAAGCTTTCTTT.

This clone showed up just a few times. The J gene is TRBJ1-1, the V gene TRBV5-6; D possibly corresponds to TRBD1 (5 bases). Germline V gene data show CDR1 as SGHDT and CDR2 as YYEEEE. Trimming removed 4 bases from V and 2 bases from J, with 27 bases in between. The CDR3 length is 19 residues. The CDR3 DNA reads TGTGCCAGCAGCCATTATGGGCGGCTTAGAGCAGGGATCAACACTGAAGCTTTCTTT. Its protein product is CASSHYGRLRAGINTEAFF. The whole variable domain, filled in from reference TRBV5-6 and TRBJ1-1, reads DAGVTQSPTHLIKTRGQQVTLRCSPKSGHDTVSWYQQALGQGPQFIFQYYEEEERQRGNFPDRFSGHQFPNYSSELNVNALLLGDSALYLCASSHYGRLRAGINTEAFFGQGTRLTVV.

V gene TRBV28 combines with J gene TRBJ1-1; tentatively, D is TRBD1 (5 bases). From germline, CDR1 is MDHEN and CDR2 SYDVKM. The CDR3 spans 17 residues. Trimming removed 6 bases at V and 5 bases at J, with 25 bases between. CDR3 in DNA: TGTGCCAGCAGGGCCCGAGGACAAAAAGCCGACCGGACTGAAGCTTTCTTT. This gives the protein CASRARGQKADRTEAFF.

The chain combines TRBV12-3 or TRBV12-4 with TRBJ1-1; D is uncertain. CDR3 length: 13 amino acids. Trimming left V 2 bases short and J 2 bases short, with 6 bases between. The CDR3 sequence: CASSLRVNTEAFF. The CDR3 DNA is TGTGCCAGCAGTTTACGGGTTAACACTGAAGCTTTCTTT.

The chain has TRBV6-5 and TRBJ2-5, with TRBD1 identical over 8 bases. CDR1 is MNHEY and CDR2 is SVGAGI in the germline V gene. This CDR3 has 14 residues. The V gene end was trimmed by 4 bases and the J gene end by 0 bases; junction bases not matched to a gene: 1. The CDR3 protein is CASSWGQDQETQYF. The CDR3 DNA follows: TGTGCCAGCAGTTGGGGACAGGACCAAGAGACCCAGTACTTC.

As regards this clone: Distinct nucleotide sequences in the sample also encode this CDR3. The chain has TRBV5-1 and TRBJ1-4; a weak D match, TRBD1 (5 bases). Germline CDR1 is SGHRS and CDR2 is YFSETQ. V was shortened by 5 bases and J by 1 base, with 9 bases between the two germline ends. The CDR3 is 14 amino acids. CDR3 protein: CASSRGETNEKLFF. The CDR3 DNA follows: TGCGCCAGCAGTCGGGGGGAAACTAATGAAAAACTGTTTTTT.

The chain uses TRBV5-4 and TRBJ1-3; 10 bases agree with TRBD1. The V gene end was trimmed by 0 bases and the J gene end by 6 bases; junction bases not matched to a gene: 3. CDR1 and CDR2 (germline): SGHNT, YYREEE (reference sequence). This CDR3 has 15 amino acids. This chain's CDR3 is CASSLGTGGQNTIYF. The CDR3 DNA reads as TGTGCCAGCAGCTTGGGGACAGGGGGACAAAACACCATATATTTT.

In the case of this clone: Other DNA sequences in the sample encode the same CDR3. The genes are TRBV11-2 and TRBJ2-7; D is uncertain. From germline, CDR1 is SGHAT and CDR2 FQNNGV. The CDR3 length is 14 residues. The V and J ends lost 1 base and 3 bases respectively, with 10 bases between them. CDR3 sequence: CASSLGATDYEQYF. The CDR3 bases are TGTGCCAGCAGCTTAGGGGCCACGGACTACGAGCAGTACTTC.

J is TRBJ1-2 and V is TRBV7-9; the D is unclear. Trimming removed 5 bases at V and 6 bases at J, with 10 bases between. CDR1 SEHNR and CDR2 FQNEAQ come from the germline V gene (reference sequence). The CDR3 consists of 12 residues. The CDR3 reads CASSAEINGYTF. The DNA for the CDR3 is TGTGCCAGCAGCGCCGAGATTAATGGCTACACCTTC.

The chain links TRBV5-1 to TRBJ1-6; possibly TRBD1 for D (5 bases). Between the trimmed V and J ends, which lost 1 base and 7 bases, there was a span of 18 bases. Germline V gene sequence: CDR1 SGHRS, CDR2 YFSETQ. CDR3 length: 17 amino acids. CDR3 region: CASSLSAGGTSNSPLHF. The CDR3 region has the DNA TGCGCCAGCAGCTTGTCGGCCGGGGGGACTTCGAATTCACCCCTCCACTTT.

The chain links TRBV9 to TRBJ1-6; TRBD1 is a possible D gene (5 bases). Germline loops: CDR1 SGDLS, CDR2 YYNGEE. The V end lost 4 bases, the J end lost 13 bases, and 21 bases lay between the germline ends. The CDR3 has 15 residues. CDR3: CASSPGGTLEWPLHF. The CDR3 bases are TGTGCCAGCAGCCCCGGGGGAACCCTTGAGTGGCCCCTCCACTTT. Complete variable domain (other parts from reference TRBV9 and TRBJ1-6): DSGVTQTPKHLITATGQRVTLRCSPRSGDLSVYWYQQSLDQGLQFLIQYYNGEERAKGNILERFSAQQFPDLHSELNLSSLELGDSALYFCASSPGGTLEWPLHFGNGTRLTVT.

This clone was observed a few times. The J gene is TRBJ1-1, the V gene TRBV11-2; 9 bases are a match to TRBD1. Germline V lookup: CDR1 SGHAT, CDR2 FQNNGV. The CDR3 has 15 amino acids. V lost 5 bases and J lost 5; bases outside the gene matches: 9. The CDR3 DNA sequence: TGTGCCAGCAGCCAGGGGACAGGGTTGAGAACTGAAGCTTTCTTT. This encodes CASSQGTGLRTEAFF.